This T cell receptor (beta chain) was recovered during a study of T cell repertoires in cytomegalovirus infection. Study-level background: An indication of both CMV infection and matching HLA type came from public TCR beta signatures. Study results and limitations: Adding up the frequency of public TCR beta families identified people who carried CMV plus the relevant HLA. The ex vivo response was dominated by HLA-C-restricted CMV-specific TCR beta clonotypes.

In TCRdb, the reads were re-called with MiXCR into one record per CDR3 protein. The top ten clones hold 25% to 30% of a sample with fewer than 200,000 distinct CDR3 sequences, approximately 15% of them seen once. J was trimmed by 1 base and V by 2 bases; bases with no gene match: 4. CDR1 SGHRS and CDR2 YFSETQ come from the germline V gene. This CDR3 contains 16 residues. This clonotype was seen a few times. Its target is unknown. Sequences were obtained from PBMCs. The J gene is TRBJ2-2, the V gene TRBV5-1; 8 bases are a match to TRBD2. This clonotype was obtained from a human donor in good health (CMV status not recorded). Some clones in this sample may be carry-over from other donors' samples. The DNA for the CDR3 is TGCGCCAGCAGCTTCATACTAGCGGAGAACACCGGGGAGCTGTTTTTT. Its protein product is CASSFILAENTGELFF.